The 24 T cell receptor beta chains given below trace back to one sample, sequenced in a study of cytomegalovirus exposure and HLA in healthy donors. PCR employed 60 Vbeta and 13 Jbeta primers. Assay used: immunoSEQ multiplex PCR; TCRdb lists only in-frame clones, some missing. The sample holds 150,000 to 200,000 clones, around 79% seen once. Specimen: PBMCs. The receptors were gathered from a woman between 50 and 59 years old in good health and CMV-seronegative.

This chain uses TRBV27 with TRBJ1-6; TRBD1 matches 7 bases. This CDR3 is built from 15 residues. The germline V gene has CDR1 MNHEY and CDR2 SMNVEV (reference sequence). J lost 9 bases, V lost 5 bases, and 10 bases had no gene match. The CDR3 DNA follows: TGTGCCAGCAGTCCCAGGGCAGGGGGACGTTCACCCCTCCACTTT. Translation: CASSPRAGGRSPLHF.

This chain links TRBV9 with TRBJ1-2; D not certain. This CDR3 spans 12 amino acids. V lost 7 bases and J lost 2, with 9 bases in between. Germline V gives CDR1 SGDLS, CDR2 YYNGEE. The CDR3 reads CASADGNYGYTF. The DNA of the CDR3 is TGTGCCAGCGCCGACGGGAACTATGGCTACACCTTC. The full variable domain, with the rest looked up from reference TRBV9 and TRBJ1-2, is DSGVTQTPKHLITATGQRVTLRCSPRSGDLSVYWYQQSLDQGLQFLIQYYNGEERAKGNILERFSAQQFPDLHSELNLSSLELGDSALYFCASADGNYGYTFGSGTRLTVV.

Here the CDR3 reads CASSPTNPRGSTEAFF. CDR3 DNA: TGTGCCAGCTCACCAACTAACCCCCGAGGCAGCACTGAAGCTTTCTTT. The V call is TRBV18, the J call TRBJ1-1; D unclear. The CDR3 extends over 16 amino acids. Between the trimmed V and J ends, which lost 2 bases and 4 bases, there was a span of 17 bases. Germline V gene sequence: CDR1 KGHSH, CDR2 LQKENI.

The rearrangement joins TRBV5-4 to TRBJ1-2; maybe TRBD1 (5 bases). V lost 2 bases and J lost 6, with 17 bases in between. The CDR3 has 15 amino acids. Germline CDR1 and CDR2: SGHNT and YYREEE (reference sequence). The CDR3 region has the DNA TGTGCCAGCAGCTTCCCGGGCAGGGTACAGAATGGCTACACCTTC. Amino acids: CASSFPGRVQNGYTF.

This sequence joins TRBV29-1 and TRBJ2-3, with D possibly matching TRBD1 (5 bases). Germline V gene sequence: CDR1 SQVTM, CDR2 ANQGSEA. V lost 3 bases to trimming and J lost 3 bases, with 13 bases between them. The CDR3 has 14 amino acids. The CDR3 bases are TGCAGCGTTGATGGTGGGGCTGCAACAGATACGCAGTATTTT. Amino acids: CSVDGGAATDTQYF.

The rearrangement joins TRBV4-2 to TRBJ2-6, with D unresolved. The ends were cut back, 3 bases at V and 0 bases at J, with 6 bases in the middle. CDR3 length equals 15 residues. Looked up from germline, CDR1 is LGHNA and CDR2 is YNFKEQ. The CDR3 coding sequence is TGTGCCAGCAGCCACTCCGGCTCTGGGGCCAACGTCCTGACTTTC. This sequence encodes CASSHSGSGANVLTF.

The chain employs TRBV7-8 and TRBJ1-5; 7 bases are shared with TRBD1. The junction had 9 bases not matched to a gene; V was cut back by 4 bases and J by 9 bases. Germline V gene sequence: CDR1 SGHVS, CDR2 FQNEAQ. The CDR3 loop spans 14 amino acids. CDR3 bases: TGTGCCAGCAGCTCTGGGACAGTTCTAGGGCCCCAGCATTTT. Amino acid sequence: CASSSGTVLGPQHF.

The chain links TRBV4-3 to TRBJ1-1; D is ambiguous. The CDR3 has 15 amino acids. CDR1 is LGHNA, CDR2 YSLEER, per germline. V lost 0 bases to trimming and J lost 1 base, with 9 bases between them. This CDR3 reads CASSQDRIQNTEAFF. The CDR3 bases are TGCGCCAGCAGCCAAGACCGAATACAGAACACTGAAGCTTTCTTT.

This chain joins TRBV25-1 and TRBJ2-2; D remains ambiguous. The CDR3 spans 13 residues. The germline CDR1 and CDR2 sequences are MGHDK and SYGVNS. The ends were cut back, 4 bases at V and 4 bases at J, with 7 bases in the middle. CDR3 residues: CASSAAGTGELFF. DNA of the CDR3: TGTGCCAGCAGTGCGGCAGGCACCGGGGAGCTGTTTTTT.

This chain connects TRBV2 to TRBJ1-1; 7 nucleotides line up with TRBD1. The junction had 5 bases not matched to a gene; V was cut back by 2 bases and J by 5 bases. Germline values: CDR1 SNHLY, CDR2 FYNNEI. This CDR3 has 14 residues. The CDR3 bases are TGTGCCAGCAGTGAAAGGGACAGAATGACTGAAGCTTTCTTT. This encodes CASSERDRMTEAFF. The full variable domain, with the rest looked up from reference TRBV2 and TRBJ1-1, is EPEVTQTPSHQVTQMGQEVILRCVPISNHLYFYWYRQILGQKVEFLVSFYNNEISEKSEIFDDQFSVERPDGSNFTLKIRSTKLEDSAMYFCASSERDRMTEAFFGQGTRLTVV.

This chain joins TRBV7-2 and TRBJ2-6; maybe TRBD2 (6 bases). The germline V gene has CDR1 SGHTA and CDR2 FQGNSA. Trimming cost V 1 base and J 0 bases, with 16 bases left between them. The CDR3 contains 19 residues. The CDR3 region is CASSLGRGRILSGANVLTF. Written as DNA, the CDR3 is TGTGCCAGCAGCTTAGGACGGGGGAGAATCCTCTCTGGGGCCAACGTCCTGACTTTC.

This sequence joins TRBV28 and TRBJ2-7; 12 bases align to TRBD2. Germline V CDR1 and CDR2: MDHEN, SYDVKM. CDR3 length: 16 residues. The V gene end was trimmed by 4 bases and the J gene end by 5 bases; junction bases not matched to a gene: 9. CDR3 region: CASSWNLAGGPHEQYF. CDR3 DNA: TGTGCCAGCAGTTGGAATCTAGCGGGAGGGCCTCACGAGCAGTACTTC.

J is TRBJ1-3 and V is TRBV18, with 8 positions matching TRBD1. Germline values: CDR1 KGHSH, CDR2 LQKENI. The CDR3 contains 15 residues. V was pared by 5 bases and J by 2 bases, with 5 bases of the junction left unmatched. The CDR3 protein is CASSTATGAGNTIYF. CDR3 bases: TGTGCCAGCTCAACTGCGACAGGGGCTGGAAACACCATATATTTT.

This clone was seen once. This chain links TRBV7-6 with TRBJ2-4; 9 bases align to TRBD2. CDR3 length equals 18 residues. After removal of 1 base from V and 2 bases from J, the junction contained 9 bases not matched to a gene. From germline, CDR1 is SGHVS and CDR2 FNYEAQ. The CDR3 sequence is CASSLVAGVIGSKNIQYF. DNA of the CDR3: TGTGCCAGCAGCTTAGTAGCGGGAGTAATCGGGTCCAAAAACATTCAGTACTTC.

In this sample, this clone turned up a few times. J is TRBJ2-6 and V is TRBV27; D not certain. Trimming removed 1 base at V and 0 bases at J, with 10 bases between. This CDR3 comprises 17 residues. The germline V gene has CDR1 MNHEY and CDR2 SMNVEV (reference sequence). DNA for the CDR3: TGTGCCAGCAGTTTATTCACACCTAGCTCTGGGGCCAACGTCCTGACTTTC. Translation gives CASSLFTPSSGANVLTF. Drawing the rest from reference TRBV27 and TRBJ2-6, the complete variable domain is EAQVTQNPRYLITVTGKKLTVTCSQNMNHEYMSWYRQDPGLGLRQIYYSMNVEVTDKGDVPEGYKVSRKEKRNFPLILESPSPNQTSLYFCASSLFTPSSGANVLTFGAGSRLTVL.

The CDR3 nucleotides are TGTGCCAGCAGCTTGACGGGACTAGCGTACGGGGCCAACGTCCTGACTTTC. It specifies CASSLTGLAYGANVLTF. The chain is built from TRBV5-4 and TRBJ2-6, with TRBD2 matching over 10 bases. V was clipped by 1 base and J by 4 bases; unmatched bases: 5. Germline CDR1 is SGHNT and CDR2 is YYREEE (reference sequence). The CDR3 has 17 residues. Using reference TRBV5-4 and TRBJ2-6 for the parts outside the CDR3, the full variable domain is ETGVTQSPTHLIKTRGQQVTLRCSSQSGHNTVSWYQQALGQGPQFIFQYYREEENGRGNFPPRFSGLQFPNYSSELNVNALELDDSALYLCASSLTGLAYGANVLTFGAGSRLTVL.

The gene calls are TRBV23-1 and TRBJ2-5; possible D gene TRBD2, 6 bases. TRBV23-1 is an ORF, and what it does is uncertain. This CDR3 region has 17 residues. Trimming took off 2 bases at V and 1 base at J, with 17 bases between the two ends. The CDR3 DNA reads as TGCGCCAGCAGTCAAAACCCATTAATGGGGGGCCAAGAGACCCAGTACTTC. Translating it yields CASSQNPLMGGQETQYF.

This clone turned up a few times. The chain is built from TRBV7-2 and TRBJ2-1; D is perhaps TRBD1 (6 bases). CDR3 length equals 15 residues. Trimming cost V 4 bases and J 9 bases, with 19 bases left between them. Per germline, CDR1 SGHTA and CDR2 FQGNSA. CDR3: CASSSQGRGVGEQFF. As DNA, the CDR3 is TGTGCCAGCAGCTCACAGGGCAGGGGAGTAGGTGAGCAGTTCTTC.

The chain uses TRBV7-2 and TRBJ1-3; 7 nucleotides line up with TRBD1. CDR1 is SGHTA and CDR2 is FQGNSA in the germline V gene. This CDR3 has 16 amino acids. Germline trimming cut 5 bases from V and 8 bases from J; bases unmatched to any gene: 15. The CDR3 sequence: CASSLMPAGGSDTIYF. In DNA, the CDR3 is TGTGCCAGCAGCCTGATGCCCGCAGGGGGTAGCGACACCATATATTTT.

Here the CDR3 DNA reads TGCAGTGCTAGTCTGGGAAACACCATATATTTT. As protein: CSASLGNTIYF. The chain joins TRBV20-1 to TRBJ1-3, with no clear D. The CDR3 has 11 amino acids. V shed 3 bases and J shed 4 bases, with 4 bases lying between them. Per germline, CDR1 DFQATT and CDR2 SNEGSKA (reference sequence).

This clone was detected a few times. V and J are TRBV10-2 and TRBJ1-3, with 7 nucleotides matching TRBD1. Per the germline V gene, CDR1 is WSHSY and CDR2 is SAAADI. The CDR3 spans 15 residues. The V segment lost 7 bases and the J segment 2 bases; nucleotides outside the gene matches: 8. The CDR3 reads CASTGDRAAGNTIYF. CDR3 DNA sequence: TGCGCCAGCACCGGAGACAGGGCTGCTGGAAACACCATATATTTT.

The chain joins TRBV19 to TRBJ2-6; D gene uncertain. CDR1 and CDR2 from the germline V gene are LNHDA and SQIVND (reference sequence). Trimming cost V 1 base and J 0 bases, with 4 bases left between them. CDR3 length equals 15 residues. CDR3 DNA: TGTGCCAGTAGTATAGGACTCTCTGGGGCCAACGTCCTGACTTTC. The encoded protein is CASSIGLSGANVLTF.

This chain uses TRBV11-1 with TRBJ2-5; TRBD2 matches 12 bases. V shed 3 bases, J shed 3 bases, and the junction held 2 bases outside the gene matches. The germline CDR1 and CDR2 sequences are SGHAT and FQDESV (reference sequence). The CDR3 length is 15 residues. CDR3 loop: CASSFRLAGEETQYF. CDR3 nucleotide sequence: TGTGCCAGCAGCTTCAGACTAGCGGGGGAAGAGACCCAGTACTTC.

V usage is TRBV6-5 and J usage is TRBJ1-1; D is perhaps TRBD1 (5 bases). CDR1 and CDR2 (germline): MNHEY, SVGAGI. The CDR3 has 14 amino acids. V gave up 8 bases and J gave up 1 base, with 14 bases separating them. The CDR3 is CASRRDGGNTEAFF. CDR3 nucleotides: TGTGCCAGCCGAAGAGACGGGGGGAACACTGAAGCTTTCTTT.